The 6 T cell receptor beta chains in this list originate from one sample, sequenced in a study of shared clonotypes between healthy human individuals. Naive CD8 cells comprised CD45RO-negative, CCR7-positively selected cells, excluding terminally differentiated effector memory CD45RA+ cells. Libraries were prepared by immunoSEQ multiplex PCR; TCRdb keeps only in-frame clonotypes and omits some of them. The repertoire includes about 2 million clones, about 95% of them detected once, and 1.2% sits in the top ten. Sequenced material: naive CD8+ T cells sorted from blood. Receptors were obtained from a man aged 18 to 30 in good health.

The chain recombines TRBV30 with TRBJ2-1; 8 bases are a match to TRBD2. The ends lost 0 bases at V and 10 bases at J; junction bases unmatched: 5. This CDR3 has 13 residues. Germline V lookup: CDR1 GTSNPN, CDR2 SVGIG (reference sequence). CDR3 sequence (DNA): TGTGCCTGGAGTGTACCCGGGGGGGAAGAGCAGTTCTTC. Translation gives CAWSVPGGEEQFF.

The table lists this clone with a count of one. CDR3 amino acids: CASSERWQGDAYGYTF. CDR3 nucleotides: TGTGCCAGCAGCGAGCGGTGGCAGGGTGATGCCTATGGCTACACCTTC. The chain has TRBV9 and TRBJ1-2; D may be TRBD1 (5 bases). This CDR3 has 16 residues. V lost 3 bases and J 4 bases, leaving 19 bases between the germline ends. CDR1 and CDR2 (germline): SGDLS, YYNGEE.

The J gene is TRBJ2-3, the V gene TRBV4-1; 9 bases align to TRBD2. The CDR3 is made up of 17 amino acids. Per the germline V gene, CDR1 is MGHRA and CDR2 is YSYEKL. The trim removed 1 base at V and 2 bases at J, leaving 7 bases unmatched. CDR3 residues: CASSQVQRGDFTDTQYF. Here the CDR3 DNA reads TGCGCCAGCAGCCAAGTACAGCGGGGGGACTTCACAGATACGCAGTATTTT.

The J gene is TRBJ1-6, the V gene TRBV7-6; the D gene is possibly TRBD1 (5 bases). The length of the CDR3 is 18 residues. The germline V gene encodes CDR1 SGHVS and CDR2 FNYEAQ. V was pared by 4 bases and J by 6 bases, with 22 bases between. CDR3 nucleotides: TGTGCCAGCAGCTCAGGGCCAGATCCGGGGAATGGTAATTCACCCCTCCACTTT. This sequence encodes CASSSGPDPGNGNSPLHF.

For this clone: The same CDR3 arises from other DNA sequences in this sample as well. This sequence joins TRBV4-1 and TRBJ1-2; possible D gene TRBD1, 5 bases. Germline lookup yields CDR1 MGHRA and CDR2 YSYEKL. CDR3 length: 15 residues. V lost 4 bases to trimming and J lost 3 bases, with 15 bases between them. This CDR3 is CASSPRDGGDYGYTF. CDR3 sequence (DNA): TGCGCCAGCAGCCCCCGCGATGGGGGGGACTATGGCTACACCTTC.

This sequence joins TRBV27 and TRBJ2-5; TRBD1 matches at 9 bases. The V and J ends lost 5 bases and 5 bases, in that order; junction bases with no gene match: 15. The V gene's germline CDR1 is MNHEY and CDR2 SMNVEV (reference sequence). The CDR3 length is 17 residues. This CDR3 is CASSTLAGTGSSETQYF. The CDR3, as DNA: TGTGCCAGCAGTACTTTGGCTGGGACAGGGTCCTCCGAGACCCAGTACTTC.